These 14 T cell receptor beta chains were sequenced from one sample in a study of beta chain features in type 1 diabetes. The whole isolated RNA underwent reverse transcription, so sequencing captured expressed TCRB transcripts. Sequencing used immunoSEQ multiplex PCR; TCRdb keeps in-frame clones, though not all of them. The sample carries some 150,000 clones, 9.5% to 10% recorded once. The sample taken for sequencing was central memory CD4+ T cells from blood. Receptors were obtained from a middle-aged woman in good health.

This clone was counted only a few times. The chain has TRBV21-1 and TRBJ1-5; TRBD1 is the table's D call, not checked against the DNA. TRBV21-1 is termed a pseudogene. The CDR3 is made up of 16 amino acids. CDR3 sequence (DNA): TGTGCCAGCAGGATCCACAGGGACGTTAGCAATCAGCCCCAGCATTTT. This encodes CASRIHRDVSNQPQHF.

The rearrangement links TRBV2 to TRBJ2-7; a possible D gene is TRBD2 (6 bases). Trimming shortened V by 11 bases and J by 3 bases, and 20 bases separated the two germline ends. CDR1 SNHLY and CDR2 FYNNEI come from the germline V gene. The CDR3 totals 14 residues. The CDR3 protein is CAPGRAGLYYEQYF. CDR3 bases: TGTGCCCCGGGACGGGCGGGACTCTACTACGAGCAGTACTTC.

This rearrangement joins TRBV15 to TRBJ2-7, with D hard to call. The CDR3 length is 14 residues. The germline V and J ends were trimmed by 0 bases and 3 bases, with 9 bases remaining between them. CDR1 is LNHNV, CDR2 YYDKDF, per germline (reference sequence). DNA of the CDR3: TGTGCCACCAGCAGAGATAACAGTGACTACGAGCAGTACTTC. Translated: CATSRDNSDYEQYF.

This clone was counted ten times or more. The chain couples TRBV29-1 to TRBJ1-1; the D is unclear. In germline, CDR1 is SQVTM, CDR2 ANQGSEA. Trimming shortened V by 4 bases and J by 2 bases, and 11 bases separated the two germline ends. The CDR3 is made up of 13 amino acids. Here the CDR3 DNA reads TGCAGCGTTGTTGGGCAGGCCAACACTGAAGCTTTCTTT. Translated, it gives CSVVGQANTEAFF.

The J gene is TRBJ2-1, the V gene TRBV14, with TRBD2 matching over 13 bases. Germline V gene data show CDR1 as SGHDN and CDR2 as FVKESK. Trimming took 5 bases from V and 3 from J; bases not matched to a gene: 7. The CDR3 covers 17 residues. The CDR3 is CASSLHRLAGGYNEQFF. The CDR3 nucleotides are TGTGCCAGCAGCTTACACCGACTAGCGGGGGGCTACAATGAGCAGTTCTTC.

This clone was found a few times. This chain links TRBV2 with TRBJ2-2; D unclear. With 2 bases removed from V and 3 bases from J, the gap between germline ends came to 7 bases. From germline, CDR1 is SNHLY and CDR2 FYNNEI. The CDR3 has 14 amino acids. CDR3 sequence: CASSEQAYTGELFF. DNA of the CDR3: TGTGCCAGCAGTGAACAGGCCTACACCGGGGAGCTGTTTTTT.

This clone came up a few times. This chain connects TRBV5-1 to TRBJ1-2; tentatively, D is TRBD1 (5 bases). Germline V gene sequence: CDR1 SGHRS, CDR2 YFSETQ. V dropped 4 bases and J dropped 1 base, with 8 bases sitting between them. CDR3 size: 13 residues. This chain's CDR3 is CASSEQVNYGYTF. The CDR3 nucleotides are TGCGCCAGCAGCGAACAGGTTAACTATGGCTACACCTTC.

The chain is built from TRBV28 and TRBJ1-2, with 7 bases fitting TRBD1. There are 15 residues in the CDR3. The V segment lost 6 bases and the J segment 4 bases; nucleotides outside the gene matches: 11. Per the germline V gene, CDR1 is MDHEN and CDR2 is SYDVKM. The CDR3 DNA reads TGTGCCAGCAGCCAAGGAGGGGGCGGATCCTATGGCTACACCTTC. Protein: CASSQGGGGSYGYTF.

The J gene is TRBJ2-7, the V gene TRBV18, with D perhaps matching TRBD1 (5 bases). The CDR3 is 13 amino acids. Germline CDR1 and CDR2: KGHSH and LQKENI. V lost 3 bases, J lost 3 bases, and 9 bases lay in between. Written as DNA, the CDR3 is TGTGCCAGCTCACCCCCAGGGATCTACGAGCAGTACTTC. Protein sequence: CASSPPGIYEQYF.

This clone occurred many times. The chain uses TRBV7-2 and TRBJ2-7; D is ambiguous. CDR1 is SGHTA and CDR2 is FQGNSA in the germline V gene. V was shortened by 2 bases and J by 2 bases, with 4 bases between the two germline ends. CDR3 length: 12 amino acids. The CDR3 loop is CASSLFTYEQYF. In DNA form, the CDR3 reads TGTGCCAGCAGCTTATTTACCTACGAGCAGTACTTC.

In this sample, this clone turned up a few times. The chain couples TRBV5-5 to TRBJ1-2, with D possibly being TRBD1 (6 bases). The CDR3 runs 15 residues. V lost 6 bases, J lost 5 bases, and 20 bases lay in between. The V gene's germline CDR1 is SGHKS and CDR2 YYEKEE (reference sequence). This CDR3 is CASTPGVRGLYGYTF. For the CDR3, the DNA is TGTGCCAGCACCCCGGGCGTCAGGGGCCTATATGGCTACACCTTC. Supplemented by reference TRBV5-5 and TRBJ1-2, the full variable domain reads DAGVTQSPTHLIKTRGQQVTLRCSPISGHKSVSWYQQVLGQGPQFIFQYYEKEERGRGNFPDRFSARQFPNYSSELNVNALLLGDSALYLCASTPGVRGLYGYTFGSGTRLTVV.

This clone was counted a few times. This chain joins TRBV7-2 and TRBJ2-5; TRBD1 might be the D (6 bases). The length of the CDR3 is 15 residues. Germline assignment: CDR1 SGHTA and CDR2 FQGNSA. Trimming stripped 5 bases from V and 2 bases from J, with 15 bases between. This CDR3 reads CASSLFSGQQETQYF. Written as DNA, the CDR3 is TGTGCCAGCAGCCTCTTCTCCGGACAGCAAGAGACCCAGTACTTC.

V and J are TRBV11-2 and TRBJ2-3, with TRBD2 as a possible D gene (5 bases). The V gene lost 1 base and the J gene lost 4 bases, with 12 bases spanning the gap. This CDR3 is 15 amino acids long. Germline V lookup: CDR1 SGHAT, CDR2 FQNNGV. CDR3 loop: CASSLVPLLADTQYF. The CDR3 DNA follows: TGTGCCAGCAGCTTAGTTCCATTACTAGCAGATACGCAGTATTTT.

To note about this clone: Other DNA sequences from this sample encode an identical CDR3 as well. The chain uses TRBV19 and TRBJ2-1; TRBD2 matches at 9 bases. Germline-derived CDR1 and CDR2 are LNHDA and SQIVND (reference sequence). The length of the CDR3 is 16 residues. Unmatched junction bases numbered 3, after V lost 3 bases and J lost 0 bases. The CDR3 sequence: CASSIVRGGSYNEQFF. The CDR3 coding sequence is TGTGCCAGTAGTATTGTGCGGGGGGGCTCCTACAATGAGCAGTTCTTC.